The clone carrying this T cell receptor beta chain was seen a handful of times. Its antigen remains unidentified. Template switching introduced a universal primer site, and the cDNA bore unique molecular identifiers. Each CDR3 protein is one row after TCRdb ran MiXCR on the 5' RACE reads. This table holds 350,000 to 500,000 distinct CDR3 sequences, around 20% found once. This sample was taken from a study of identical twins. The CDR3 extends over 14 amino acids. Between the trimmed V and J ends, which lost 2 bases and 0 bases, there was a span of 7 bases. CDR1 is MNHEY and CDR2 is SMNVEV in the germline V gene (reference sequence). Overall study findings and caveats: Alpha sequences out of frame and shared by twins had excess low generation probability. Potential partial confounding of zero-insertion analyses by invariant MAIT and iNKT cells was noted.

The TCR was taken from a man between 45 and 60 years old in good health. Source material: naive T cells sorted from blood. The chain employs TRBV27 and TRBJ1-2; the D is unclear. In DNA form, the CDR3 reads TGTGCCAGCAGTTTACACAGCTCTAACTATGGCTACACCTTC. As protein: CASSLHSSNYGYTF.